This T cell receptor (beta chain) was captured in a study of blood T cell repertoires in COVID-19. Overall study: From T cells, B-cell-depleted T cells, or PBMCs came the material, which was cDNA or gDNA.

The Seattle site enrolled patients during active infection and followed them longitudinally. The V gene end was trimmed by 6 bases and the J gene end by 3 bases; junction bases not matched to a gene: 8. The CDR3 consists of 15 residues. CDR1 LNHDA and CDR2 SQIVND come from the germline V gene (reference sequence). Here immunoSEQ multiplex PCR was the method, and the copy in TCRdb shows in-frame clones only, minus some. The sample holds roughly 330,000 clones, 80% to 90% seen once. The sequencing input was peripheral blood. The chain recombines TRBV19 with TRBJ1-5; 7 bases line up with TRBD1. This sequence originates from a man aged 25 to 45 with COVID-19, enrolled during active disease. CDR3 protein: CASSIQGLDNQPQHF. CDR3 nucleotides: TGTGCCAGTAGCATACAGGGGCTCGACAATCAGCCCCAGCATTTT. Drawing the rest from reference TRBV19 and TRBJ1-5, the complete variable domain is DGGITQSPKYLFRKEGQNVTLSCEQNLNHDAMYWYRQDPGQGLRLIYYSQIVNDFQKGDIAEGYSVSREKKESFPLTVTSAQKNPTAFYLCASSIQGLDNQPQHFGDGTRLSIL.